Below, 15 T cell receptor beta chains from the same sample are listed, as sequenced in a study of blood T cell repertoires in COVID-19. Sequencing was performed with immunoSEQ multiplex PCR; in TCRdb, only in-frame clones are kept and a portion is missing. The sample has 65,000 to 70,000 clones, around 80% seen once; the top ten hold around 9.2%. Sequences were obtained from peripheral blood. The receptors shown here come from a human donor in a cohort sampled during active COVID-19.

This rearrangement joins TRBV30 to TRBJ2-1; no firm D call. The V end was cut by 2 bases, the J end by 1 base, with 9 bases between. CDR3 length equals 14 residues. Germline assignment: CDR1 GTSNPN and CDR2 SVGIG (reference sequence). The CDR3: CAWSLESSYNEQFF. CDR3 sequence (DNA): TGTGCCTGGAGTCTAGAGTCATCCTACAATGAGCAGTTCTTC.

The rearrangement links TRBV7-2 to TRBJ2-7; perhaps TRBD2 as D (6 bases). Per the germline V gene, CDR1 is SGHTA and CDR2 is FQGNSA. The CDR3 extends over 15 amino acids. V was pared by 5 bases and J by 2 bases, with 16 bases between. CDR3 in amino acids: CASSLVGGGTYEQYF. DNA of the CDR3: TGTGCCAGCAGCCTCGTGGGTGGGGGGACCTACGAGCAGTACTTC.

The chain combines TRBV24-1 with TRBJ2-1; a possible D gene is TRBD2 (6 bases). V lost 3 bases to trimming and J lost 8 bases, with 16 bases between them. The germline V gene has CDR1 KGHDR and CDR2 SFDVKD. There are 15 residues in the CDR3. In DNA form, the CDR3 reads TGTGCCACCAGTGATGGCCGGGACTCGAACGATGAGCAGTTCTTC. Its translation is CATSDGRDSNDEQFF.

DNA for the CDR3: TGTGCCAGAATACCGAAGGGGGGGGGTCAAGAGACCCAGTACTTC. This encodes CARIPKGGGQETQYF. This rearrangement joins TRBV6-4 to TRBJ2-5, with a tentative D call TRBD2 (7 bases). There are 15 residues in the CDR3. With 9 bases removed from V and 2 bases from J, the gap between germline ends came to 19 bases. In germline, CDR1 is MRHNA, CDR2 SNTAGT.

The V gene is TRBV15, the J gene TRBJ2-1, with 14 bases lining up with TRBD2. CDR3 length: 16 amino acids. CDR1 and CDR2 (germline): LNHNV, YYDKDF (reference sequence). V dropped 3 bases and J dropped 5; count of bases not matched to a gene: 3. The CDR3 sequence is CATSRGGLAGDNEQFF. The CDR3 DNA follows: TGTGCCACCAGCAGGGGGGGACTAGCGGGAGACAATGAGCAGTTCTTC.

This sequence joins TRBV30 and TRBJ1-1, with a possible D match to TRBD1 (5 bases). The CDR3 is 17 residues long. V lost 2 bases to trimming and J lost 2 bases, with 21 bases between them. Germline V gene sequence: CDR1 GTSNPN, CDR2 SVGIG (reference sequence). CDR3 sequence (DNA): TGTGCCTGGAGTCCCTTAGACAGCATCTCTTTAAACACTGAAGCTTTCTTT. Translation: CAWSPLDSISLNTEAFF. The whole variable domain, filled in from reference TRBV30 and TRBJ1-1, reads SQTIHQWPATLVQPVGSPLSLECTVEGTSNPNLYWYRQAAGRGLQLLFYSVGIGQISSEVPQNLSASRPQDRQFILSSKKLLLSDSGFYLCAWSPLDSISLNTEAFFGQGTRLTVV.

This chain connects TRBV28 to TRBJ1-4; maybe TRBD1 (6 bases). Germline V CDR1 and CDR2: MDHEN, SYDVKM. Trimming took off 6 bases at V and 6 bases at J, with 17 bases between the two ends. This CDR3 has 15 amino acids. The chain's CDR3 is CASSPQGPGDEKLFF. CDR3 bases: TGTGCCAGCAGCCCACAGGGTCCGGGCGATGAAAAACTGTTTTTT. The whole variable domain, filled in from reference TRBV28 and TRBJ1-4, reads DVKVTQSSRYLVKRTGEKVFLECVQDMDHENMFWYRQDPGLGLRLIYFSYDVKMKEKGDIPEGYSVSREKKERFSLILESASTNQTSMYLCASSPQGPGDEKLFFGSGTQLSVL.

V is TRBV5-1 and J is TRBJ2-3; 12 positions match TRBD2. The CDR3 has 17 residues. V lost 0 bases and J lost 5; bases outside the gene matches: 7. The germline CDR1 and CDR2 sequences are SGHRS and YFSETQ. The CDR3: CASSLEPSGRVEDTQYF. CDR3 nucleotide sequence: TGCGCCAGCAGCTTGGAGCCTAGCGGGAGGGTGGAAGATACGCAGTATTTT.

To note about this clone: The limits of the CDR3 on the DNA are not certain, so only TCRdb's listed CDR3 is given. Here the CDR3 reads CASSKVASGAFF. This chain uses TRBV21-1 with TRBJ1-1. TRBV21-1 is a recognized pseudogene. The CDR3 totals 12 residues, both ends included.

The rearrangement joins TRBV19 to TRBJ2-5, with 8 positions matching TRBD2. Unmatched junction bases numbered 14, after V lost 10 bases and J lost 4 bases. CDR1 is LNHDA, CDR2 SQIVND, per germline (reference sequence). The CDR3 is made up of 15 amino acids. CDR3 in DNA: TGTGCCACCTCACCCGGGGGGGGGCGAGTAGAGACCCAGTACTTC. This codes for CATSPGGGRVETQYF. The full variable domain, rest sourced from reference TRBV19 and TRBJ2-5, is DGGITQSPKYLFRKEGQNVTLSCEQNLNHDAMYWYRQDPGQGLRLIYYSQIVNDFQKGDIAEGYSVSREKKESFPLTVTSAQKNPTAFYLCATSPGGGRVETQYFGPGTRLLVL.

The chain's CDR3 is CASSLGRAGTPGRATNEKLFF. DNA of the CDR3: TGTGCCAGCAGCTTAGGGCGGGCGGGGACCCCGGGAAGGGCAACTAATGAAAAACTGTTTTTT. The J gene is TRBJ1-4, the V gene TRBV7-3; D perhaps matches TRBD1 (5 bases). Germline CDR1 and CDR2: SGHTA and FQGTGA. CDR3 size: 21 residues. V gave up 2 bases and J gave up 0 bases, with 25 bases separating them.

This sequence joins TRBV5-1 and TRBJ2-7; 7 nucleotides match TRBD2. The CDR3 has 15 amino acids. The trim removed 4 bases at V and 6 bases at J, leaving 13 bases unmatched. Germline lookup yields CDR1 SGHRS and CDR2 YFSETQ. The CDR3 DNA sequence: TGCGCCAGCAGCCCGCGGGAGTTTGGACTCCTCGAGCAGTACTTC. It is translated as CASSPREFGLLEQYF.

This clone has a handful of counts. The chain couples TRBV6-5 to TRBJ2-3; 7 bases fit TRBD1. The CDR3 is 14 residues long. CDR1 is MNHEY and CDR2 is SVGAGI in the germline V gene. Trimming removed 5 bases from V and 2 bases from J; junction bases left unmatched: 4. The CDR3 sequence: CASSLGQDTDTQYF. CDR3 in DNA: TGTGCCAGCAGTCTCGGACAGGACACAGATACGCAGTATTTT.

The chain is built from TRBV6-5 and TRBJ2-3, with TRBD2 matching over 12 bases. The junction had 5 bases not matched to a gene; V was cut back by 8 bases and J by 2 bases. There are 15 residues in the CDR3. Per germline, CDR1 MNHEY and CDR2 SVGAGI. The CDR3 DNA reads as TGTGCCAGCCGCCGACTAGCGGGGGCCACAGATACGCAGTATTTT. Its translation is CASRRLAGATDTQYF.

In this sample, this clone turned up a few times. The chain has TRBV5-1 and TRBJ1-1, with 7 bases fitting TRBD1. J lost 7 bases, V lost 2 bases, and 11 bases had no gene match. Germline V gene data show CDR1 as SGHRS and CDR2 as YFSETQ. The CDR3 sequence is 15 residues long. CDR3 residues: CASSFGRGPASEAFF. DNA of the CDR3: TGCGCCAGCAGCTTTGGTAGGGGGCCGGCAAGTGAAGCTTTCTTT.